The text below deals with one TCR beta chain. This entry is derived from a study of blood T cell repertoires in COVID-19. Study context: Researchers got acute and convalescent COVID-19 samples from the United States, Italy and Spain. PBMCs, B-cell-depleted T cells, or T cells provided the cDNA or gDNA that made up the material.

With 3 bases removed from V and 7 bases from J, the gap between germline ends came to 13 bases. Germline lookup yields CDR1 SGHNT and CDR2 YYREEE (reference sequence). CDR3 length: 13 amino acids. Authors' analysis steps: Researchers report that nucleated cell counts were estimated from reference gene primer amplification. Assay: immunoSEQ multiplex PCR; the TCRdb copy retains only in-frame clones and omits some. V and J calls and clone size are as listed in that table; D and trimming were resolved from the DNA. The table has 75,000 to 100,000 clones, 80% to 90% seen once; the top ten hold 7% to 9%. This chain connects TRBV5-4 to TRBJ1-2; D might be TRBD1 (5 bases). Sequenced material: peripheral blood. The clonotype comes from a human donor with acute or convalescent COVID-19. The donor label of this sample is uncertain. The CDR3: CASSSSLGVGYTF. DNA of the CDR3: TGTGCCAGCAGCTCCTCCCTAGGGGTTGGCTACACCTTC. Supplemented by reference TRBV5-4 and TRBJ1-2, the full variable domain reads ETGVTQSPTHLIKTRGQQVTLRCSSQSGHNTVSWYQQALGQGPQFIFQYYREEENGRGNFPPRFSGLQFPNYSSELNVNALELDDSALYLCASSSSLGVGYTFGSGTRLTVV.